The rows below give T cell receptor beta chains drawn from one sample of a study of technical replicates of blood from a handful of donors. The repertoire was sequenced with immunoSEQ multiplex PCR; TCRdb's copy has only in-frame clones and lacks some. The table lists 66,000 or so clones, 95% to 98% of them singletons. The source material was T cells isolated from PBMCs. These receptors originate from a human donor in good health. CDR3s include the opening cysteine and the closing phenylalanine or tryptophan. The D gene is left open where the match is weak. For some rows the clone size is stated as once, few or many, or as a class when expanded; others skip it.

TRBJ2-1	TRBV19	TRBD2	-	TGTGCCAGTAAGCTAGCGGGGAAATTTTACAATGAGCAGTTCTTC	CASKLAGKFYNEQFF
TRBJ2-1	TRBV5-1	-	-	TGCGCCAGCAGCTTCATCAATGAGCAGTTCTTC	CASSFINEQFF
TRBJ2-1	TRBV5-4	-	-	TGTGCCAGCAGCTTCAGAGGGAATGAGCAGTTCTTC	CASSFRGNEQFF
TRBJ1-4	TRBV18	-	-	TGTGCCAGCTCACCACTGTCGAATGAAAAACTGTTTTTT	CASSPLSNEKLFF
TRBJ2-7	TRBV7-9	TRBD1	-	TGTGCCAGCAGCTTAGAACTAAAGACAGGGGAGAGCGAGCAGTACTTC	CASSLELKTGESEQYF
TRBJ1-2	TRBV28	TRBD1	-	TGTGCCAGCAGTTTCGGACAGGGGGCCTATGGCTACACCTTC	CASSFGQGAYGYTF
TRBJ2-2	TRBV11-1	TRBD2	-	TGTGCCAGCAGCCTACTAGCGGGTACGAACACCGGGGAGCTGTTTTTT	CASSLLAGTNTGELFF
TRBJ1-2	TRBV11-2	-	-	TGTGCCAGTATTGTGGGGGGGCGAGGCTACACCTTC	CASIVGGRGYTF
TRBJ2-7	TRBV11-2	-	-	TGTGCCAGCAGCTCAGGGTTCTCCTACGAGCAGTACTTC	CASSSGFSYEQYF
TRBJ1-2	TRBV6-6	-	once	TGTGCCAGCAGTTACGGAGACAGGAGATATGGCTACACCTTC	CASSYGDRRYGYTF
TRBJ1-2	TRBV6-5	-	-	TGTGCCAGCAGTGTCAGGGAAGGGGGTGCTGGCTACACCTTC	CASSVREGGAGYTF
TRBJ1-2	TRBV27	-	-	TGTGCCAGCAGGTTGGCGGGGCGGAGCTATGGCTACACCTTC	CASRLAGRSYGYTF
TRBJ2-5	TRBV5-6	-	once	TGTGCCAGCAGCCCATTTCTAGAGCTCCTTAAAGAGACCCAGTACTTC	CASSPFLELLKETQYF
TRBJ2-2	TRBV7-7	TRBD1	-	TGTGCCAGCACCTCCAGCTCCGGGACAGGGAACACCGGGGAGCTGTTTTTT	CASTSSSGTGNTGELFF
TRBJ1-2	TRBV28	-	-	TGTGCCAGCAACTTCCGGGGGGCATCGGAAGGCTACACCTTC	CASNFRGASEGYTF
TRBJ2-3	TRBV6-6	-	-	TGTGCCAGCGGGGCTTACACAGATACGCAGTATTTT	CASGAYTDTQYF
TRBJ2-7	TRBV5-1	-	-	TGCGCCAGCAGCTTTCTCGGAGAACATCCCTACGAGCAGTACTTC	CASSFLGEHPYEQYF
TRBJ1-2	TRBV10-1	-	-	TGCGCCAGCAGTGAGTCGGGCCGAACGGGGATCTATGGCTACACCTTC	CASSESGRTGIYGYTF
TRBJ2-7	TRBV27	TRBD1	-	TGTGCCAGCAGTTTATGGGGCAGGGGGAACGAGCAGTACTTC	CASSLWGRGNEQYF
TRBJ1-4	TRBV5-6	TRBD1	-	TGTGCCAGCAGGCCCGGGACAGGGGTTCCGTGGGCTAATGAAAAACTGTTTTTT	CASRPGTGVPWANEKLFF
TRBJ2-3	TRBV2	TRBD2	once	TGTGCCAGCCTTCGAGGGTGGCGGGGGGGAGGCACAGATACGCAGTATTTT	CASLRGWRGGGTDTQYF
TRBJ1-1	TRBV4-2	-	once	TGTGCCAGCAGCCAGGAAAGTGGGCTGAACACTGAAGCTTTCTTT	CASSQESGLNTEAFF
TRBJ1-2	TRBV6-5	TRBD1	-	TGTGCCAGCAGTTACACGGACAGGGCATCTGGCTACACCTTC	CASSYTDRASGYTF
TRBJ2-7	TRBV6-5	TRBD1	-	TGTGCCAGCAGTTACGGGCAGGGGGACGCCGAGCAGTACTTC	CASSYGQGDAEQYF
TRBJ2-3	TRBV9	TRBD2	-	TGTGCCAGCAGCGTAGTAGGCGGGGGAGTCACAGATACGCAGTATTTT	CASSVVGGGVTDTQYF
TRBJ2-7	TRBV28	TRBD2	-	TGTGCCAGCAGTTCTCCTCACCCCACTAGCGGGGCAGGTATAGAGCAGTACTTC	CASSSPHPTSGAGIEQYF
TRBJ1-1	TRBV6-5	TRBD1	-	TGTGCCAGCAGTTATAAAGGGGGCCTTGTCACTGAAGCTTTCTTT	CASSYKGGLVTEAFF
TRBJ2-3	TRBV28	-	-	TGTGCCAGCAGCGTATATTCTAGCACAGATACGCAGTATTTT	CASSVYSSTDTQYF
TRBJ2-7	TRBV15	TRBD2	-	TGTGCCACCAGCAGTCGCGGCGGCGGGAGGGCTTCGGACGAGCAGTACTTC	CATSSRGGGRASDEQYF
TRBJ2-1	TRBV5-6	-	-	TGTGCCAGCAGCTGGGCAGGGTCGGGGGAGAGGCCGTTCTTC	CASSWAGSGERPFF
TRBJ1-5	TRBV5-5	TRBD1	-	TGTGCCAGCAGCTCCGGGACAGGGGGCCGGCCCCAGCATTTT	CASSSGTGGRPQHF
TRBJ1-4	TRBV25-1	-	-	TGTGCCAGCAGTAAGGGGGGGTACGGGTTCGGGGAACTGTTTTTT	CASSKGGYGFGELFF
TRBJ2-6	TRBV25-1	-	-	TGTGCCAGCAGTGACCTGGGGACTGCCGGGGCCAACGTCCTGACTTTC	CASSDLGTAGANVLTF
TRBJ2-1	TRBV4-1	-	-	TGCGCCAGCAGCCAAGGCGGGACCTACAATGAGCAGTTCTTC	CASSQGGTYNEQFF
TRBJ1-1	TRBV6-5	-	few	TGTGCCAGCAGGGGAGGCATGAACACTGAAGCTTTCTTT	CASRGGMNTEAFF
TRBJ1-3	TRBV15	-	-	TGTGCCACCCAAAGACAGCTTTCCTCTGGAAACACCATATATTTT	CATQRQLSSGNTIYF
TRBJ1-1	TRBV4-1	-	-	TGCGCCAGCAGCCGACTAACGATCCAGAACCTTGCAAACACTGAAGCTTTCTTT	CASSRLTIQNLANTEAFF
TRBJ1-5	TRBV5-1	TRBD1	-	TGCGCCAGCAGCTTGGGACAGGGCGGGCAGCCCCAGCATTTT	CASSLGQGGQPQHF
TRBJ2-1	TRBV5-1	-	-	TGCGCCAGCAGCTTGTTTGTTTCCCACCAGGACAATGAGCAGTTCTTC	CASSLFVSHQDNEQFF
TRBJ2-7	TRBV7-9	-	-	TGTGCCAGCAGCTCATACAGGGCTTCTTCCTACGAGCAGTACTTC	CASSSYRASSYEQYF
TRBJ2-5	TRBV20-1	TRBD2	-	TGCAGTGCTAGCGGGGGGGCCCAGTACTTC	CSASGGAQYF
TRBJ1-2	TRBV9	-	-	TGTGCCAGCAGCGGAAGGGCAGGGTCGCATGGCTACACCTTC	CASSGRAGSHGYTF
TRBJ2-1	TRBV10-3	TRBD2	-	TGTGCCATCCGAAACGCGGGGGGGCTCTACAATGAGCAGTTCTTC	CAIRNAGGLYNEQFF
TRBJ1-5	TRBV5-1	TRBD1	-	TGCGCCAGCAGTCCTACCGGGACAGGGGTTAATCAGCCCCAGCATTTT	CASSPTGTGVNQPQHF
TRBJ2-7	TRBV28	TRBD1	-	TGTGCCAGCAGCCCGGGACAGAGCTACGAGCAGTACTTC	CASSPGQSYEQYF
TRBJ1-2	TRBV15	-	-	TGTGCCACCAGCAGAGGACAGGAGTATGGCTACACCTTC	CATSRGQEYGYTF
TRBJ2-3	TRBV6-5	-	-	TGTGCCAGCAGTTCAGGAAGAACAGATACGCAGTATTTT	CASSSGRTDTQYF
TRBJ2-1	TRBV6-5	-	-	TGTGCCAGCAGTGCGGGCCGTTTCGCGAACAATGAGCAGTTCTTC	CASSAGRFANNEQFF
TRBJ2-1	TRBV7-9	-	-	TGTGCCAGCAGCTTAAACGGACAGTTCAATGAGCAGTTCTTC	CASSLNGQFNEQFF
TRBJ2-3	TRBV7-9	-	-	TGTGCCAGCACTCTTCAGGGTAGCACAGATACGCAGTATTTT	CASTLQGSTDTQYF